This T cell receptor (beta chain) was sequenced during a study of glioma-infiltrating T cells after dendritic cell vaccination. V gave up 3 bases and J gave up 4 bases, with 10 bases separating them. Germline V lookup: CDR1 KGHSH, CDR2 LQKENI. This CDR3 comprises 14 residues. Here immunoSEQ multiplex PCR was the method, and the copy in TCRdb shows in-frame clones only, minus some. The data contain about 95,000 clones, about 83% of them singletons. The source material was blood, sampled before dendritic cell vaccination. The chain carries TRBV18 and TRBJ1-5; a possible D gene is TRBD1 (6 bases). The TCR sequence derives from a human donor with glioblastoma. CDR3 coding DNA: TGTGCCAGCTCACCTCTCGACAGGAATCAGCCCCAGCATTTT. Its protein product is CASSPLDRNQPQHF.